Listed below are T cell receptor beta chains from one sample, sequenced in a study of blood T cells in healthy people across ages. TCRdb re-derived calls from the 5' RACE reads in MiXCR, one entry per CDR3 protein. Seen here are 720,000 or so distinct CDR3 sequences, roughly two fifths observed once, and the top ten hold 30%. The sequencing input was blood. The receptor source for this set is a man aged 80 or over in good health. Both conserved end residues are part of each CDR3. D genes are given only for firm matches. The size field is filled for only some rows; it gives once, few, many or a size class.

CASRSGTRVGEQYF | TGTGCCAGCAGGTCCGGGACGAGAGTTGGCGAGCAGTACTTC | TRBV2 | . | TRBJ2-7 | .
CASSPRRFRQETQYF | TGTGCCAGCAGCCCCCGCCGGTTTCGCCAAGAGACCCAGTACTTC | TRBV7-2 | . | TRBJ2-5 | .
CASSLGGANEQYF | TGTGCCAGCAGCCTGGGGGGCGCGAACGAGCAGTACTTC | TRBV9 | . | TRBJ2-7 | .
CASSPEGDQPQHF | TGTGCCAGCAGCCCAGAGGGGGACCAGCCCCAGCATTTT | TRBV7-2 | once | TRBJ1-5 | .
CSVQKPGQGPGQFF | TGCAGCGTGCAGAAACCGGGACAGGGGCCCGGGCAGTTCTTC | TRBV29-1 | . | TRBJ2-1 | TRBD1
CASSLAPGRQQPQHF | TGTGCCAGCAGCTTAGCACCTGGACGGCAACAGCCCCAGCATTTT | TRBV7-2 | . | TRBJ1-5 | .
CASLGTGLYGYTF | TGTGCCAGCCTTGGGACAGGCCTCTATGGCTACACCTTC | TRBV6-6 | . | TRBJ1-2 | TRBD1
CASSAHQGGDTQYF | TGTGCCAGCAGTGCCCATCAGGGAGGAGATACGCAGTATTTT | TRBV6-2/TRBV6-3 | few | TRBJ2-3 | .
CASSLDPGNGANVLTF | TGTGCCAGCAGCTTAGACCCCGGGAATGGGGCCAACGTCCTGACTTTC | TRBV11-2 | few | TRBJ2-6 | .
CASSLRGDRGGYTF | TGTGCCAGCAGCTTGCGGGGGGACAGGGGTGGCTACACCTTC | TRBV5-6 | . | TRBJ1-2 | TRBD1
CASSFGNSYEQYF | TGTGCCAGCAGTTTTGGCAACTCCTACGAGCAGTACTTC | TRBV6-2/TRBV6-3 | few | TRBJ2-7 | .
CASSSQGIPDQPQHF | TGTGCCAGCAGTTCCCAGGGCATCCCCGATCAGCCCCAGCATTTT | TRBV6-2/TRBV6-3 | . | TRBJ1-5 | .
CASNRDRVFQETQYF | TGTGCCAGCAACCGGGACAGGGTCTTCCAAGAGACCCAGTACTTC | TRBV6-2/TRBV6-3 | . | TRBJ2-5 | TRBD1
CASSLQGETQFF | TGTGCCAGCAGTCTACAGGGGGAGACCCAGTTCTTC | TRBV6-6 | . | TRBJ2-1 | TRBD1
CASSPDSSYNSPLHF | TGTGCCAGCAGCCCGGACAGCTCCTATAATTCACCCCTCCACTTT | TRBV7-2 | . | TRBJ1-6 | .
CASSEARLRYEQYF | TGCGCCAGCAGTGAGGCGCGACTACGGTACGAGCAGTACTTC | TRBV10-1 | . | TRBJ2-7 | .
CASSQAAGTRYNEQFF | TGTGCCAGCAGCCAAGCCGCCGGGACTAGGTACAATGAGCAGTTCTTC | TRBV4-2 | few | TRBJ2-1 | TRBD2
CSATLGGRAYNEQFF | TGCAGTGCTACTTTGGGCGGGAGGGCCTACAATGAGCAGTTCTTC | TRBV20-1 | . | TRBJ2-1 | TRBD2
CASSKVGRAGANVLTF | TGTGCCAGCAGCAAAGTGGGGCGGGCTGGGGCCAACGTCCTGACTTTC | TRBV21-1 | . | TRBJ2-6 | .
CASSPQPGAYEQYF | TGTGCCAGCAGCCCCCAACCAGGAGCCTACGAGCAGTACTTC | TRBV3-1 | . | TRBJ2-7 | .
CSVEGGGGPVAKNIQYF | TGCAGCGTTGAAGGAGGAGGGGGGCCGGTGGCCAAAAACATTCAGTACTTC | TRBV29-1 | many | TRBJ2-4 | .
CASSLWETSGNTGELFF | TGTGCCAGCAGCCTGTGGGAGACTAGCGGGAACACCGGGGAGCTGTTTTTT | TRBV14 | . | TRBJ2-2 | TRBD2
CASSTLPGTQYF | TGTGCCAGCAGCACCCTACCTGGAACCCAGTACTTC | TRBV11-2 | . | TRBJ2-5 | .
CATSRVDLPPYEQYF | TGTGCCACCAGCAGAGTAGACCTCCCTCCCTACGAGCAGTACTTC | TRBV15 | . | TRBJ2-7 | .
CASSGDASSYNEQFF | TGTGCCAGCAGTGGTGACGCAAGCTCCTACAATGAGCAGTTCTTC | TRBV2 | few | TRBJ2-1 | .
CASSSAGTGGGEQFF | TGTGCCAGCAGCAGCGCCGGGACAGGGGGTGGTGAGCAGTTCTTC | TRBV7-9 | . | TRBJ2-1 | TRBD1
CASTGSSYNEQFF | TGTGCCAGCACCGGGAGCTCCTACAATGAGCAGTTCTTC | TRBV6-2/TRBV6-3 | many | TRBJ2-1 | .
CASSQETGGNAYEQYF | TGCGCCAGCAGCCAAGAGACAGGGGGCAACGCCTACGAGCAGTACTTC | TRBV4-3 | . | TRBJ2-7 | TRBD1
CSVGGTGNYEQYF | TGCAGCGTGGGGGGGACCGGGAACTACGAGCAGTACTTC | TRBV29-1 | . | TRBJ2-7 | TRBD2
CSVEPGRETQYF | TGCAGCGTTGAACCGGGTAGGGAGACCCAGTACTTC | TRBV29-1 | . | TRBJ2-5 | .
CASSPTSQISLNTGELFF | TGCGCCAGCAGCCCGACTAGCCAAATCTCCTTGAACACCGGGGAGCTGTTTTTT | TRBV5-1 | few | TRBJ2-2 | TRBD2
CSDRQGFGGRNIQYF | TGCAGCGACCGACAGGGGTTTGGCGGGCGGAACATTCAGTACTTC | TRBV29-1 | many | TRBJ2-4 | TRBD1
CASSLPRGGGTQYF | TGTGCCAGCAGTTTACCGCGAGGGGGAGGGACCCAGTACTTC | TRBV28 | few | TRBJ2-5 | .
CASSLGQQFTDTQYF | TGTGCCAGCAGCTTGGGACAGCAATTCACAGATACGCAGTATTTT | TRBV11-3 | few | TRBJ2-3 | TRBD1
CASSLQEYAGELFF | TGTGCCAGCAGCTTACAGGAGTACGCCGGGGAGCTGTTTTTT | TRBV7-8 | . | TRBJ2-2 | .
CASSSATGNTEAFF | TGTGCCAGCAGCTCCGCCACAGGGAACACTGAAGCTTTCTTT | TRBV7-9 | few | TRBJ1-1 | .
CAISEGLAGIEQFF | TGTGCCATCAGTGAAGGGCTAGCGGGGATCGAGCAGTTCTTC | TRBV10-3 | . | TRBJ2-1 | TRBD2
CASSLPGANNEQFF | TGCGCCAGCAGCTTGCCCGGGGCAAACAATGAGCAGTTCTTC | TRBV5-1 | . | TRBJ2-1 | .
CASSLTSAGLVNGYTF | TGTGCCAGCAGCTTAACCTCCGCCGGGCTTGTAAATGGCTACACCTTC | TRBV11-2 | . | TRBJ1-2 | .
CASSPGFSIGDYGYTF | TGTGCCAGCAGCCCCGGGTTCTCAATCGGGGACTATGGCTACACCTTC | TRBV9 | few | TRBJ1-2 | .
CASRTLGLAGVGEQYF | TGTGCCAGCAGAACCCTGGGACTAGCGGGAGTGGGTGAGCAGTACTTC | TRBV6-5 | . | TRBJ2-5 | TRBD2
CSARIMGSGANVLTF | TGCAGTGCTAGAATTATGGGTTCGGGGGCCAACGTCCTGACTTTC | TRBV20-1 | few | TRBJ2-6 | .
CASEQGNGANVLTF | TGCGCCTCCGAGCAGGGGAATGGGGCCAACGTCCTGACTTTC | TRBV5-1 | many | TRBJ2-6 | .
CASSVAGDLIYEQYF | TGTGCCAGCAGCGTAGCGGGGGACTTAATCTACGAGCAGTACTTC | TRBV9 | . | TRBJ2-7 | .
CASSQTSGGAEETQYF | TGTGCCAGCAGCCAAACTAGCGGGGGGGCCGAAGAGACCCAGTACTTC | TRBV4-2 | . | TRBJ2-5 | TRBD2
CASSQDPQGDEQYF | TGTGCCAGCAGCCAAGACCCTCAGGGCGACGAGCAGTACTTC | TRBV3-1 | . | TRBJ2-7 | .
CASSFSAGGKYEQYF | TGTGCCAGCAGTTTTAGCGCGGGAGGGAAATACGAGCAGTACTTC | TRBV12-3/TRBV12-4 | few | TRBJ2-7 | TRBD2
CSATPMTGNKNIQYF | TGCAGTGCTACCCCCATGACAGGGAACAAAAACATTCAGTACTTC | TRBV20-1 | once | TRBJ2-4 | TRBD1
CASTPGQGNQHQHF | TGTGCCAGCACCCCGGGACAGGGTAATCAGCACCAGCATTTT | TRBV12-3/TRBV12-4 | . | TRBJ1-5 | TRBD1
CASSPRPEGAEAFF | TGTGCCAGCAGCCCCCGCCCCGAAGGGGCTGAAGCTTTCTTT | TRBV13 | many | TRBJ1-1 | .
CASSPATGRTRNGELFF | TGTGCCAGCAGTCCCGCGACAGGGAGGACTAGAAACGGGGAGCTGTTTTTT | TRBV14 | . | TRBJ2-2 | .
CASGASTDTQYF | TGTGCCAGCGGGGCAAGCACAGATACGCAGTATTTT | TRBV11-2 | many | TRBJ2-3 | .